The 18 T cell receptor beta chains below come from one sample, sequenced in a study of blood T cell repertoires in COVID-19 (dated by TCRdb to 2020 to 2021). Receptor amplification or capture employed the immunoSEQ multiplex PCR assay. The clones in this table, taken by TCRdb from immuneACCESS, are in-frame only. Not every clone is retained; where verified, under half of the shortfall comes from an unresolved V gene, and the cause of the rest is unknown. For this sample the table gives 210,000 or so clones, of which 92% were detected only once. Around 1.2% of the sample is in the top ten clones. Sequences were obtained from peripheral blood. These receptors were taken from a man aged 25-40 years with acute or convalescent COVID-19.

The chain employs TRBV7-9 and TRBJ2-1; D may be TRBD1 (6 bases). CDR3 size: 16 residues. V lost 5 bases to trimming and J lost 9 bases, with 23 bases between them. Germline CDR1 reads SEHNR; CDR2 reads FQNEAQ (reference sequence). The chain's CDR3 is CASSPGDGGWGVEQFF. The CDR3, as DNA: TGTGCCAGCAGCCCAGGGGACGGTGGGTGGGGCGTTGAGCAGTTCTTC.

This chain connects TRBV30 to TRBJ1-4; TRBD1 agrees at 7 bases. The CDR3 sequence is 15 residues long. The germline CDR1 and CDR2 sequences are GTSNPN and SVGIG (reference sequence). With V trimmed by 2 bases and J by 4 bases, 7 bases remained unmatched. The CDR3 reads CAWSRKGALNEKLFF. The CDR3 DNA follows: TGTGCCTGGAGTAGGAAGGGGGCCCTTAATGAAAAACTGTTTTTT.

V is TRBV3-1 (or the pseudogene TRBV3-2) and J is TRBJ2-1; 9 bases are a match to TRBD2. V shed 4 bases and J 2 bases; nucleotides not matched to a gene: 0. From germline, CDR1 is LGHDT and CDR2 YNNKEL (reference sequence). This CDR3 has 14 residues. CDR3 sequence (DNA): TGTGCCAGCAGCCTAGCGGGAGCCTACAATGAGCAGTTCTTC. Amino acids: CASSLAGAYNEQFF.

V and J are TRBV30 and TRBJ1-4; 8 nucleotides line up with TRBD1. CDR1 and CDR2 (germline): GTSNPN, SVGIG (reference sequence). CDR3 length: 13 amino acids. Unmatched junction bases numbered 8, after V lost 6 bases and J lost 8 bases. CDR3 region: CACDRGSEEKLFF. In nucleotides, the CDR3 is TGTGCCTGCGACAGGGGTTCGGAAGAAAAACTGTTTTTT.

In this sample, this clone turned up once. The chain carries TRBV30 and TRBJ1-6; D gene uncertain. The CDR3 is made up of 18 amino acids. CDR1 GTSNPN and CDR2 SVGIG come from the germline V gene (reference sequence). Trimming cost V 0 bases and J 0 bases, with 15 bases left between them. The CDR3 sequence is CAWSVRWRRSSYNSPLHF. CDR3 DNA sequence: TGTGCCTGGAGTGTACGGTGGCGTAGGAGCTCCTATAATTCACCCCTCCACTTT.

This clone was seen only once. The chain combines TRBV24-1 with TRBJ2-1, with 12 bases lining up with TRBD2. Germline CDR1 and CDR2: KGHDR and SFDVKD. There are 16 residues in the CDR3. The V segment lost 4 bases and the J segment 2 bases; nucleotides outside the gene matches: 2. The CDR3 loop reads CATSDRTSGTYNEQFF. The CDR3 region has the DNA TGTGCCACCAGTGACCGGACTAGCGGGACCTACAATGAGCAGTTCTTC.

The V gene is TRBV15, the J gene TRBJ1-5; 7 bases fit TRBD1. Germline CDR1 LNHNV, CDR2 YYDKDF (reference sequence). V was pared by 0 bases and J by 4 bases, with 9 bases of the junction left unmatched. The CDR3 runs to 17 residues. CDR3 nucleotides: TGTGCCACCAGCAGAGATCCCCCACGGACAGGTAATCAGCCCCAGCATTTT. Translation: CATSRDPPRTGNQPQHF.

The gene calls are TRBV4-1 and TRBJ1-3; 9 bases are shared with TRBD1. J lost 2 bases, V lost 4 bases, and 6 bases had no gene match. Germline V gene lookup returns CDR1 MGHRA and CDR2 YSYEKL. There are 16 residues in the CDR3. The CDR3 DNA reads TGCGCCAGCAGCCGAGGACAGGGGTCTCCTGGAAACACCATATATTTT. It specifies CASSRGQGSPGNTIYF.

V is TRBV18 and J is TRBJ2-7, with D possibly matching TRBD1 (6 bases). The germline V and J ends were trimmed by 3 bases and 1 base, with 10 bases remaining between them. Germline V gene lookup returns CDR1 KGHSH and CDR2 LQKENI. The CDR3 length is 14 residues. CDR3 protein: CASSPDSRSYEQYF. CDR3 sequence (DNA): TGTGCCAGCTCACCGGACAGCAGGTCCTACGAGCAGTACTTC.

This chain links TRBV14 with TRBJ1-2; the match to TRBD1 covers 10 bases. V lost 4 bases and J lost 7; bases outside the gene matches: 6. Looked up from germline, CDR1 is SGHDN and CDR2 is FVKESK. There are 14 residues in the CDR3. For the CDR3, the DNA is TGTGCCAGCAGCCGGAGACAGGGGGCGCGTGGCTACACCTTC. This sequence encodes CASSRRQGARGYTF.

The sample holds a few counts of this clone. The chain links TRBV19 to TRBJ2-7; TRBD1 matches at 11 bases. Unmatched junction bases numbered 3, after V lost 1 base and J lost 4 bases. The CDR3 consists of 15 residues. CDR1 is LNHDA, CDR2 SQIVND, per germline (reference sequence). The CDR3 loop is CASSIAGTGGYEQYF. The CDR3 nucleotides read TGTGCCAGTAGTATAGCAGGGACAGGGGGTTACGAGCAGTACTTC.

V and J are TRBV7-2 and TRBJ2-1; TRBD2 matches at 13 bases. The CDR3 sequence is 16 residues long. Trimming at V came to 7 bases and at J to 6 bases, leaving 9 bases not matched to a gene. In germline, CDR1 is SGHTA, CDR2 FQGNSA. As DNA, the CDR3 is TGTGCCAGCACCCTGTGGACTAGCGGGAGCCGCAATGAGCAGTTCTTC. It codes for CASTLWTSGSRNEQFF.

V is TRBV5-1 and J is TRBJ2-2, with 11 bases that match TRBD1. The CDR3 is 15 amino acids. Losses at the gene ends were 4 bases for V and 6 bases for J; bases not matched to a gene: 5. CDR1 SGHRS and CDR2 YFSETQ come from the germline V gene. CDR3 sequence reads: CASSGDRGNSGELFF. CDR3 sequence (DNA): TGCGCCAGCAGCGGGGACAGGGGGAATTCCGGGGAGCTGTTTTTT. Drawing the rest from reference TRBV5-1 and TRBJ2-2, the complete variable domain is KAGVTQTPRYLIKTRGQQVTLSCSPISGHRSVSWYQQTPGQGLQFLFEYFSETQRNKGNFPGRFSGRQFSNSRSEMNVSTLELGDSALYLCASSGDRGNSGELFFGEGSRLTVL.

The V call is TRBV28, the J call TRBJ2-7; TRBD2 might be the D (6 bases). CDR1 is MDHEN and CDR2 is SYDVKM in the germline V gene. Trimming took 6 bases from V and 6 from J, leaving 12 bases between them. CDR3 length equals 12 residues. CDR3 coding DNA: TGTGCCAGCAGAGTGGAGGGTCGCGAGCAGTACTTC. Encoded protein: CASRVEGREQYF.

The chain is built from TRBV18 and TRBJ1-1; D is ambiguous. V was pared by 6 bases and J by 3 bases, with 11 bases between. The germline gives CDR1 KGHSH, CDR2 LQKENI. This CDR3 contains 13 residues. As DNA, the CDR3 is TGTGCCAGCTCGTTGGCACGTCACACTGAAGCTTTCTTT. This codes for CASSLARHTEAFF.

V gene TRBV7-3 combines with J gene TRBJ2-1, with 8 positions matching TRBD2. This CDR3 is 15 amino acids long. Looked up from germline, CDR1 is SGHTA and CDR2 is FQGTGA. The V gene end was trimmed by 5 bases and the J gene end by 5 bases; junction bases not matched to a gene: 8. In DNA, the CDR3 is TGTGCCAGCAGCCCGAGCGGGAGTCACGACAATGAGCAGTTCTTC. This encodes CASSPSGSHDNEQFF.

Within the sample, this clone is medium-sized. The chain carries TRBV5-1 and TRBJ1-1; D is undetermined. The CDR3 covers 14 residues. Trimming took 0 bases from V and 4 from J, leaving 10 bases between them. CDR1 is SGHRS and CDR2 is YFSETQ in the germline V gene. CDR3 residues: CASSLGGYGTEAFF. DNA of the CDR3: TGCGCCAGCAGCTTGGGAGGGTACGGCACTGAAGCTTTCTTT.

This clone has a single count. The CDR3 sequence: CASSSGLAPYNEQFF. The CDR3 DNA reads TGTGCCAGCAGCTCCGGACTAGCGCCCTACAATGAGCAGTTCTTC. This chain joins TRBV7-3 and TRBJ2-1; 9 bases map to TRBD2. CDR1 and CDR2 (germline): SGHTA, FQGTGA. Losses at the gene ends were 4 bases for V and 2 bases for J; bases not matched to a gene: 3. The CDR3 consists of 15 residues.